Below, one T cell receptor beta chain is given with its context. Its antigen is currently unknown. This entry is derived from a study of naive and memory T cell subsets. This CDR3 has 14 amino acids. With 4 bases clipped from V and 4 bases from J, the junction kept 6 bases outside the gene matches. Germline V gives CDR1 DFQATT, CDR2 SNEGSKA (reference sequence). An equimolar mix of two oligonucleotides served as the beta constant-region primer for TRBC1 and TRBC2. TCRdb independently ran MiXCR on the UMI-ligation and nested PCR reads; one entry per CDR3 protein. The data hold approximately 82,000 distinct CDR3 sequences, with 6% to 7.5% observed a single time. Study-wide points: Diversity fell and Gini index rose from naive through CM, EM, EMRA. Over 90% of naive TCR sequences appeared only once, unlike memory subsets.

The V and J genes are TRBV20-1 and TRBJ2-1, with 8 bases matching TRBD1. The sequenced material came from central memory CD4+ T cells from blood. The TCR comes from a human donor in good health. The DNA of the CDR3 is TGCAGTGCTATAGGACAGGGCCATTACAATGAGCAGTTCTTC. Translated: CSAIGQGHYNEQFF.